The clone carrying this TCR beta chain appeared a single time. Because the CDR3's place on the DNA is in doubt, the DNA is left out and the CDR3 is given as listed by TCRdb. PCR used 60 Vbeta primers and 13 Jbeta primers. Profiling relied on immunoSEQ multiplex PCR, and the TCRdb table lists in-frame clones only, not all of them. There are some 130,000 clones in the sample; around 83% occur only once, and just over 1% lies in the top ten. This sample is drawn from a study of cytomegalovirus exposure and HLA in healthy donors. The length of the CDR3 is 18 amino acids, counting both ends. Germline loops: CDR1 SGHAT, CDR2 FQDESV (reference sequence).

The sequenced material came from PBMCs. This clonotype originated in a human donor in good health. The chain carries TRBV11-1 and TRBJ2-1; no check of the table's D call, TRBD2, against the DNA was made. This chain's CDR3 is CASSFGPGLAADYNEQFF.